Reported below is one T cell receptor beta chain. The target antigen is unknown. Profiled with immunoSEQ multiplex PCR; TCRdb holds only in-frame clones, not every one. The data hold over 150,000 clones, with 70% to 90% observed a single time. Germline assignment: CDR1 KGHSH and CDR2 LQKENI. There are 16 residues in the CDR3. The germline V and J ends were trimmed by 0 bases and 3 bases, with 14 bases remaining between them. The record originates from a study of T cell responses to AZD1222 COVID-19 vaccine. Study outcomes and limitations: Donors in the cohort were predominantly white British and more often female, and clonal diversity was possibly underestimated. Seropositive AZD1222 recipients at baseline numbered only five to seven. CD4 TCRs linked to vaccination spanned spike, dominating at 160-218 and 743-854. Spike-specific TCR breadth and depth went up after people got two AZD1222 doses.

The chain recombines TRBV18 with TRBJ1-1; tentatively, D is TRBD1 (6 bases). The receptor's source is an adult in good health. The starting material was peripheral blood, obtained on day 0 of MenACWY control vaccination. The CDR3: CASSPPGGRGDTEAFF. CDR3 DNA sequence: TGTGCCAGCTCACCACCGGGGGGGCGCGGAGACACTGAAGCTTTCTTT.